This passage covers 28 T cell receptor beta chains from one sample sequenced in a study of shared T cell receptors in the human thymus. The repertoire was sequenced with immunoSEQ multiplex PCR; TCRdb's copy has only in-frame clones and lacks some. Of just under 550,000 clones in the sample, approximately 80% were seen once. The same sample was also used in a study of human thymus T cells.

Sequencing used thymocytes. The receptors here all came from a boy in the first two years of life with a congenital heart defect.

The genes are TRBV28 and TRBJ1-2, with TRBD1 matching over 7 bases. The CDR3 has 16 residues. The V segment lost 6 bases and the J segment 3 bases; nucleotides outside the gene matches: 13. Germline CDR1 is MDHEN and CDR2 is SYDVKM. CDR3 sequence: CASSPPRGTGDYGYTF. CDR3 bases: TGTGCCAGCAGCCCTCCTCGGGGCACAGGGGACTATGGCTACACCTTC.

The chain has TRBV12-5 and TRBJ1-1, with D possibly matching TRBD1 (6 bases). CDR1 is LGHNT, CDR2 FRNRAP, per germline. The V and J ends lost 2 bases and 1 base respectively, with 8 bases between them. This CDR3 contains 14 residues. Here the CDR3 reads CASGLCRGNTEAFF. CDR3 sequence (DNA): TGTGCTAGTGGTTTGTGCAGGGGGAACACTGAAGCTTTCTTT.

CDR3 sequence: CASSLIPGTGGYEQYF. In nucleotides, the CDR3 is TGTGCCAGCAGCTTGATCCCAGGGACAGGAGGTTACGAGCAGTACTTC. The V gene is TRBV5-5, the J gene TRBJ2-7, with TRBD1 matching over 8 bases. Germline V CDR1 and CDR2: SGHKS, YYEKEE (reference sequence). Losses at the gene ends were 1 base for V and 4 bases for J; bases not matched to a gene: 10. This CDR3 contains 16 residues.

V is TRBV5-1 and J is TRBJ1-3; TRBD1 matches at 7 bases. Unmatched junction bases numbered 5, after V lost 2 bases and J lost 0 bases. The germline V gene encodes CDR1 SGHRS and CDR2 YFSETQ. This CDR3 is built from 16 residues. The CDR3 protein is CASSFGTANSGNTIYF. The CDR3 bases are TGCGCCAGCAGCTTCGGGACAGCCAACTCTGGAAACACCATATATTTT.

The CDR3: CASRQNTDTQYF. In nucleotides, the CDR3 is TGCGCCAGCAGGCAGAACACAGATACGCAGTATTTT. The gene calls are TRBV5-1 and TRBJ2-3; D uncertain. The CDR3 is 12 amino acids. Germline CDR1 reads SGHRS; CDR2 reads YFSETQ. Trimming took off 5 bases at V and 2 bases at J, with 6 bases between the two ends.

V is TRBV6-4 and J is TRBJ2-1, with 9 positions matching TRBD2. The CDR3 is 16 residues long. Losses at the gene ends were 5 bases for V and 3 bases for J; bases not matched to a gene: 8. Germline V gene sequence: CDR1 MRHNA, CDR2 SNTAGT. The DNA of the CDR3 is TGTGCCAGCAGTTCTATTAGCGGGAGCGACTACAATGAGCAGTTCTTC. It translates to CASSSISGSDYNEQFF.

The V gene is TRBV15, the J gene TRBJ1-5; D is perhaps TRBD1 (6 bases). Germline V CDR1 and CDR2: LNHNV, YYDKDF (reference sequence). This CDR3 comprises 14 residues. Trimming shortened V by 3 bases and J by 2 bases, and 8 bases separated the two germline ends. CDR3 region: CATSSRQGNQPQHF. The CDR3 bases are TGTGCCACCAGCAGTAGACAGGGCAATCAGCCCCAGCATTTT.

The V gene is TRBV2, the J gene TRBJ1-1, with D possibly being TRBD1 (5 bases). This CDR3 has 13 residues. V was trimmed by 2 bases and J by 7 bases, leaving 11 bases between them. Germline values: CDR1 SNHLY, CDR2 FYNNEI. This CDR3 reads CASSEIRGVEAFF. Written as DNA, the CDR3 is TGTGCCAGCAGTGAAATCCGGGGGGTTGAAGCTTTCTTT.

The J gene is TRBJ2-2, the V gene TRBV2, with D hard to call. CDR1 and CDR2 (germline): SNHLY, FYNNEI. The CDR3 spans 15 residues. Trimming shortened V by 4 bases and J by 3 bases, and 12 bases separated the two germline ends. CDR3 sequence: CASSVGQVYTGELFF. The CDR3 bases are TGTGCCAGCAGTGTAGGTCAGGTATACACCGGGGAGCTGTTTTTT.

The J gene is TRBJ2-3, the V gene TRBV6-6; D gene ambiguous. Trimming took off 7 bases at V and 0 bases at J, with 8 bases between the two ends. Per germline, CDR1 MNHNY and CDR2 SVGAGI (reference sequence). The CDR3 extends over 13 amino acids. The CDR3 bases are TGTGCCAGCAACCTGGCTAGCACAGATACGCAGTATTTT. It yields the protein CASNLASTDTQYF.

V usage is TRBV7-9 and J usage is TRBJ2-3; 10 bases fit TRBD2. Germline V gene lookup returns CDR1 SEHNR and CDR2 FQNEAQ (reference sequence). V shed 1 base, J shed 0 bases, and the junction held 4 bases outside the gene matches. The CDR3 consists of 17 residues. CDR3 DNA sequence: TGTGCCAGCAGCTTAGTGCTAGCGGGAGACAGCACAGATACGCAGTATTTT. Its protein product is CASSLVLAGDSTDTQYF.

The chain joins TRBV5-1 to TRBJ2-1; 7 bases line up with TRBD2. Germline CDR1 is SGHRS and CDR2 is YFSETQ. This CDR3 contains 15 residues. V lost 4 bases to trimming and J lost 7 bases; unmatched junction nucleotides: 11. CDR3 protein: CASSRPGPGGNEQFF. CDR3 nucleotide sequence: TGCGCCAGCAGCCGACCTGGTCCGGGAGGTAATGAGCAGTTCTTC.

The chain has TRBV27 and TRBJ2-3; TRBD2 agrees at 13 bases. Germline assignment: CDR1 MNHEY and CDR2 SMNVEV (reference sequence). The CDR3 totals 16 residues. Germline trimming cut 6 bases from V and 5 bases from J; bases unmatched to any gene: 8. The CDR3 reads CASSPEGLAGEDTQYF. In DNA, the CDR3 is TGTGCCAGCAGCCCCGAAGGACTAGCGGGAGAAGATACGCAGTATTTT.

The rearrangement uses TRBV7-9 and TRBJ2-7; 9 nucleotides line up with TRBD1. The germline CDR1 and CDR2 sequences are SEHNR and FQNEAQ (reference sequence). Unmatched junction bases numbered 1, after V lost 4 bases and J lost 6 bases. CDR3 length: 12 amino acids. CDR3 coding DNA: TGTGCCAGCAGCTCGGGACAGGGCGAGCAGTACTTC. Its protein product is CASSSGQGEQYF.

The rearrangement uses TRBV5-4 and TRBJ2-3; 8 nucleotides line up with TRBD2. This CDR3 spans 16 amino acids. Germline loops: CDR1 SGHNT, CDR2 YYREEE (reference sequence). With V trimmed by 0 bases and J by 7 bases, 10 bases remained unmatched. The CDR3 DNA reads TGTGCCAGCAGCTTGGGGTCGCGAGCGGGAGTGAATACGCAGTATTTT. Residues: CASSLGSRAGVNTQYF.

V and J are TRBV7-9 and TRBJ2-3, with D perhaps TRBD2 (5 bases). Germline lookup yields CDR1 SEHNR and CDR2 FQNEAQ (reference sequence). Trimming pared 1 base from V and 0 bases from J, leaving 11 bases between. The CDR3 length is 16 residues. The CDR3 DNA reads TGTGCCAGCAGCTTAGTCGAGCGGTGTAGCACAGATACGCAGTATTTT. Translating gives CASSLVERCSTDTQYF.

The chain combines TRBV18 with TRBJ2-7, with a weak D call TRBD2 (6 bases). The CDR3 totals 15 residues. V was pared by 4 bases and J by 3 bases, with 16 bases between. CDR1 is KGHSH and CDR2 is LQKENI in the germline V gene. The chain's CDR3 is CASSRVGRGHYEQYF. CDR3 nucleotide sequence: TGTGCCAGCTCACGAGTTGGGCGGGGCCACTACGAGCAGTACTTC.

The chain combines TRBV10-1 with TRBJ1-2; D is uncertain. Looked up from germline, CDR1 is WNHNN and CDR2 is SYGVQD (reference sequence). The CDR3 sequence is 14 residues long. The V end lost 6 bases, the J end lost 4 bases, and 15 bases lay between the germline ends. The CDR3 DNA reads as TGCGCCAGCAGCCCGAGGAGGGCCGGCTATGGCTACACCTTC. Protein product: CASSPRRAGYGYTF.

The V and J genes are TRBV27 and TRBJ2-7, with TRBD2 matching over 12 bases. The CDR3 is made up of 16 amino acids. Germline V gene data show CDR1 as MNHEY and CDR2 as SMNVEV (reference sequence). Unmatched junction bases numbered 10, after V lost 4 bases and J lost 6 bases. The CDR3 loop reads CASSSRLAGAPGEQYF. The CDR3 DNA sequence: TGTGCCAGCAGTTCGAGACTAGCGGGAGCACCCGGCGAGCAGTACTTC.

The V and J genes are TRBV7-2 and TRBJ2-5; D not certain. The CDR3 spans 15 residues. V was pared by 2 bases and J by 1 base, with 11 bases between. Germline loops: CDR1 SGHTA, CDR2 FQGNSA. The CDR3 spells CASSLFWQVQETQYF. CDR3 sequence (DNA): TGTGCCAGCAGCTTATTTTGGCAGGTCCAAGAGACCCAGTACTTC.

This chain links TRBV11-3 with TRBJ2-2; weak D call: TRBD1 (7 bases). V lost 0 bases, J lost 7 bases, and 15 bases lay in between. Germline V gene data show CDR1 as SGHNT and CDR2 as YENEEA. The CDR3 has 16 residues. CDR3 in amino acids: CASSLDRRGRGGELFF. The CDR3 DNA reads as TGTGCCAGCAGCTTAGATCGGAGGGGGCGAGGCGGGGAGCTGTTTTTT.

The chain has TRBV30 and TRBJ2-1; 9 bases agree with TRBD2. The CDR3 spans 19 residues. Trimming took 7 bases from V and 4 from J; bases not matched to a gene: 23. Germline V gives CDR1 GTSNPN, CDR2 SVGIG (reference sequence). The CDR3 region is CASPMGAGGRPPDYNEQFF. The CDR3 nucleotides are TGTGCCTCTCCCATGGGGGCGGGAGGGAGACCCCCTGATTACAATGAGCAGTTCTTC.

The CDR3 reads CASGSWLGLARRGEQFF. CDR3 DNA: TGTGCTAGTGGTTCGTGGTTGGGACTAGCCCGCCGGGGTGAGCAGTTCTTC. This chain connects TRBV12-5 to TRBJ2-1; 9 nucleotides match TRBD2. Germline V gene data show CDR1 as LGHNT and CDR2 as FRNRAP. Unmatched junction bases numbered 16, after V lost 4 bases and J lost 9 bases. The CDR3 length is 17 residues. Looking up the rest from reference TRBV12-5 and TRBJ2-1 gives the full variable domain: DARVTQTPRHKVTEMGQEVTMRCQPILGHNTVFWYRQTMMQGLELLAYFRNRAPLDDSGMPKDRFSAEMPDATLATLKIQPSEPRDSAVYFCASGSWLGLARRGEQFFGPGTRLTVL.

The chain recombines TRBV27 with TRBJ2-3, with 8 bases identical to TRBD1. In germline, CDR1 is MNHEY, CDR2 SMNVEV (reference sequence). V lost 3 bases to trimming and J lost 2 bases; unmatched junction nucleotides: 4. The CDR3 has 15 amino acids. CDR3 sequence: CASSFAGGNTDTQYF. The DNA of the CDR3 is TGTGCCAGCAGTTTCGCAGGGGGCAACACAGATACGCAGTATTTT.

The chain uses TRBV2 and TRBJ2-7; 7 bases are a match to TRBD2. Germline V lookup: CDR1 SNHLY, CDR2 FYNNEI. This CDR3 has 13 residues. The J segment lost 4 bases and the V segment lost 5 bases, leaving 5 bases of the junction unmatched. The CDR3 region has the DNA TGTGCCAGCAGTCCCGGGACTACATACGAGCAGTACTTC. Encoded protein: CASSPGTTYEQYF.

In this sample, this clone turned up once. The chain's CDR3 is CVIKRSGTPEAFF. The DNA for the CDR3 is TGTGTCATTAAAAGGTCAGGGACTCCTGAAGCTTTCTTT. This sequence joins TRBV2 and TRBJ1-1, with D possibly matching TRBD1 (5 bases). The CDR3 loop spans 13 amino acids. Germline V gene lookup returns CDR1 SNHLY and CDR2 FYNNEI.

The chain combines TRBV15 with TRBJ1-2; D gene ambiguous. V was clipped by 0 bases and J by 7 bases, with 21 bases between them. The CDR3 extends over 17 amino acids. CDR1 and CDR2 (germline): LNHNV, YYDKDF (reference sequence). This CDR3 is CATSRDSYTSGNPGYTF. CDR3 sequence (DNA): TGTGCCACCAGCAGAGATAGTTATACATCGGGGAACCCTGGCTACACCTTC.

The J gene is TRBJ2-3, the V gene TRBV27; 10 bases line up with TRBD1. This CDR3 region has 18 residues. Trimming at V came to 4 bases and at J to 3 bases, leaving 13 bases not matched to a gene. The V gene's germline CDR1 is MNHEY and CDR2 SMNVEV (reference sequence). CDR3 nucleotide sequence: TGTGCCAGCAGTTCGCTCAACCCGGACAGGGGGTTTACAGATACGCAGTATTTT. This encodes CASSSLNPDRGFTDTQYF.